This TCR beta chain was retrieved from a study of shared clonotypes between healthy human individuals. This clone was picked up many times. The CDR3 is 14 residues long. V dropped 5 bases and J dropped 2; count of bases not matched to a gene: 4. The V gene's germline CDR1 is SGHNT and CDR2 YYREEE (reference sequence). Nashville, Tennessee was home to all donors, each a Caucasian adult. Genomic DNA came from about 95 million PBMCs in unsorted samples. The authors ran the assay at deep level. Here immunoSEQ multiplex PCR was the method, and the copy in TCRdb shows in-frame clones only, minus some. The repertoire holds approximately 500,000 clones, with less than 85% as singletons.

Sequenced sample: PBMCs. V usage is TRBV5-4 and J usage is TRBJ2-3, with 8 bases aligning to TRBD2. This TCR derives from a woman aged 40 to 55 in good health. Some clones in this sample may be carry-over from other donors' samples. CDR3 in amino acids: CASRLAGLTDTQYF. The CDR3 DNA sequence: TGTGCCAGCAGGCTAGCGGGCCTCACAGATACGCAGTATTTT.